Presented here are 17 T cell receptor beta chains from one specimen sequenced in a study of neurological immune-mediated disorders. TCRdb re-called the 5' RACE reads with MiXCR, one entry per CDR3 protein. Among tens of thousands of distinct CDR3 sequences listed, roughly 12% were seen once. Sequencing input: CD4+ T cells from blood. Receptor source: a woman aged 25 to 39 with HTLV-1-associated myelopathy (HAM/TSP).

This clonotype was counted ten times or more. This chain uses TRBV5-4 with TRBJ2-1; D may be TRBD2 (6 bases). CDR3 length: 14 amino acids. Trimming pared 4 bases from V and 10 bases from J, leaving 18 bases between. The germline CDR1 and CDR2 sequences are SGHNT and YYREEE (reference sequence). CDR3 protein: CASSGTSPLREQFF. The CDR3 coding sequence is TGTGCCAGCAGCGGAACTAGCCCCCTAAGAGAGCAGTTCTTC.

This clonotype was recorded at least ten times. The gene calls are TRBV2 and TRBJ2-2; D is uncertain. Germline CDR1 reads SNHLY; CDR2 reads FYNNEI. The CDR3 runs 14 residues. Trimming stripped 7 bases from V and 0 bases from J, with 9 bases between. The CDR3 nucleotides read TGTGCCAGCAACGGGCTAGCGAACACCGGGGAGCTGTTTTTT. It translates to CASNGLANTGELFF.

Ten or more counts support this clonotype. A junction boundary mismatches the germline segment, possibly from a read error. V is TRBV6-1 and J is TRBJ2-3, with D unclear. Per the germline V gene, CDR1 is MNHNS and CDR2 is SASEGT. The CDR3 is 13 residues long. Written as DNA, the CDR3 is TGTGCCAGCAGCGACCACGACCGGAGAGGAGCTGATTTT. This sequence encodes CASSDHDRRGADF.

This clonotype was found many times. This chain uses TRBV12-3 or TRBV12-4 with TRBJ2-7; no definite D call. CDR3 size: 16 residues. Trimming took 2 bases from V and 5 from J, leaving 19 bases between them. CDR3 DNA sequence: TGTGCCAGCAGTTTAAAGGCGGTGGCCCTACCCCACGAGCAGTACTTC. The encoded protein is CASSLKAVALPHEQYF.

This clonotype was seen at least ten times. The chain links TRBV20-1 to TRBJ2-7; 12 nucleotides line up with TRBD2. The germline V gene has CDR1 DFQATT and CDR2 SNEGSKA (reference sequence). The CDR3 totals 15 residues. The J segment lost 2 bases and the V segment lost 3 bases, leaving 5 bases of the junction unmatched. CDR3 coding DNA: TGCAGTGCTAGTGTAGGACTAGCGGGGACCTACGAGCAGTACTTC. This translates into CSASVGLAGTYEQYF.

The table lists this clonotype with many counts. The V call is TRBV5-1, the J call TRBJ2-1; TRBD1 aligns across 8 bases. Germline CDR1 reads SGHRS; CDR2 reads YFSETQ. The CDR3 is 16 residues long. V lost 0 bases, J lost 2 bases, and 4 bases stayed unmatched. The chain's CDR3 is CASSLESGGPYNEQFF. The CDR3 coding sequence is TGCGCCAGCAGCTTGGAGTCAGGGGGCCCCTACAATGAGCAGTTCTTC.

This clonotype was counted many times. CDR3 region: CASSLERGNTEAFF. The CDR3 DNA sequence: TGCGCCAGCAGCTTGGAACGCGGGAACACTGAAGCTTTCTTT. This rearrangement joins TRBV5-1 to TRBJ1-1; unclear D gene. Germline CDR1 reads SGHRS; CDR2 reads YFSETQ. The ends were cut back, 0 bases at V and 1 base at J, with 7 bases in the middle. The CDR3 contains 14 residues.

This clonotype was seen ten or more times. The chain recombines TRBV18 with TRBJ2-1, with a weak D call TRBD1 (6 bases). V was clipped by 4 bases and J by 0 bases, with 16 bases between them. Germline V gene lookup returns CDR1 KGHSH and CDR2 LQKENI. The CDR3 consists of 17 residues. The CDR3 spells CASSRWGQKSSYNEQFF. CDR3 nucleotide sequence: TGTGCCAGCTCACGTTGGGGGCAAAAGAGCTCCTACAATGAGCAGTTCTTC.

There are a few counts of this clonotype. The rearrangement joins TRBV30 to TRBJ2-2; D not resolved. This CDR3 comprises 14 residues. Germline V gene lookup returns CDR1 GTSNPN and CDR2 SVGIG (reference sequence). Trimming removed 0 bases from V and 4 bases from J, with 9 bases in between. The CDR3 DNA reads as TGTGCCTGGAGTGTACGTAGGGCCACCGGGGAGCTGTTTTTT. Translated, it gives CAWSVRRATGELFF.

In its sample, this clonotype was seen many times. This chain uses TRBV6-1 with TRBJ1-1, with a weak D call TRBD1 (5 bases). In germline, CDR1 is MNHNS, CDR2 SASEGT. CDR3 length: 13 amino acids. Trimming removed 7 bases at V and 0 bases at J, with 9 bases between. The CDR3 reads CASMGVLNTEAFF. The CDR3 DNA is TGTGCCAGCATGGGGGTGCTGAACACTGAAGCTTTCTTT.

This clonotype was observed many times. The chain carries TRBV7-2 and TRBJ2-7; D ambiguous. This CDR3 is 15 amino acids long. CDR1 SGHTA and CDR2 FQGNSA come from the germline V gene. V was shortened by 1 base and J by 0 bases, with 10 bases between the two germline ends. The CDR3, as DNA: TGTGCCAGCAGCTTAGGGTGGTCAAGCTCCTACGAGCAGTACTTC. It specifies CASSLGWSSSYEQYF.

V is TRBV29-1 and J is TRBJ2-7; D could derive from TRBD1 or TRBD2 (6 bases each). The CDR3 sequence is 15 residues long. CDR1 and CDR2 from the germline V gene are SQVTM and ANQGSEA. The germline V and J ends were trimmed by 7 bases and 3 bases, with 22 bases remaining between them. The CDR3 loop is CSAKKSRRGNYEQYF. The CDR3 DNA reads as TGCAGCGCCAAAAAAAGTAGGAGGGGGAACTACGAGCAGTACTTC.

This clonotype has a count of ten or more. The CDR3 nucleotides are TGTGCCAGTAGTATAGTAGGACTAGCGGGGTCCCCGAACACCGGGGAGCTGTTTTTT. Translating gives CASSIVGLAGSPNTGELFF. V and J are TRBV19 and TRBJ2-2; 12 positions match TRBD2. This CDR3 is 19 amino acids long. Germline-derived CDR1 and CDR2 are LNHDA and SQIVND (reference sequence). V was pared by 1 base and J by 0 bases, with 6 bases of the junction left unmatched.

This clonotype was counted at least ten times. V gene TRBV5-1 combines with J gene TRBJ2-4, with TRBD1 as a possible D gene (6 bases). From germline, CDR1 is SGHRS and CDR2 YFSETQ. V shed 0 bases and J shed 0 bases, with 19 bases lying between them. The CDR3 has 19 amino acids. For the CDR3, the DNA is TGCGCCAGCAGCTTGGGTATTCTAGGGGGTGCCCTAGCCAAAAACATTCAGTACTTC. Protein product: CASSLGILGGALAKNIQYF.

This clonotype was counted ten times or more. The gene calls are TRBV5-1 and TRBJ2-7; 13 nucleotides line up with TRBD2. CDR3 length: 17 residues. Germline CDR1 is SGHRS and CDR2 is YFSETQ. The trim removed 1 base at V and 3 bases at J, leaving 7 bases unmatched. The CDR3 here is CASSLNSGTSGVYEQYF. In DNA, the CDR3 is TGCGCCAGCAGCTTGAACTCCGGGACTAGCGGGGTCTACGAGCAGTACTTC. The complete variable domain, with remaining parts taken from reference TRBV5-1 and TRBJ2-7, reads KAGVTQTPRYLIKTRGQQVTLSCSPISGHRSVSWYQQTPGQGLQFLFEYFSETQRNKGNFPGRFSGRQFSNSRSEMNVSTLELGDSALYLCASSLNSGTSGVYEQYFGPGTRLTVT.

This clonotype was recorded at least ten times. The rearrangement links TRBV5-1 to TRBJ1-1, with TRBD1 identical over 7 bases. The CDR3 sequence is 14 residues long. The germline V gene has CDR1 SGHRS and CDR2 YFSETQ. V shed 4 bases, J shed 1 base, and the junction held 4 bases outside the gene matches. CDR3 amino acids: CASSQAGGNTEAFF. The CDR3 bases are TGCGCCAGCAGCCAGGCAGGGGGGAACACTGAAGCTTTCTTT. Full variable domain (rest looked up from reference TRBV5-1 and TRBJ1-1): KAGVTQTPRYLIKTRGQQVTLSCSPISGHRSVSWYQQTPGQGLQFLFEYFSETQRNKGNFPGRFSGRQFSNSRSEMNVSTLELGDSALYLCASSQAGGNTEAFFGQGTRLTVV.

Worth noting for this clonotype: This may come from a read error, since a much larger clone is one base off. The CDR3: CASSLFSGKGGKTGELFF. CDR3 nucleotides: TGTGCCAGCAGCCTTTTCTCCGGGAAAGGGGGCAAGACCGGGGAGCTGTTTTTT. V and J are TRBV14 and TRBJ2-2, with 7 bases matching TRBD1. The germline V gene encodes CDR1 SGHDN and CDR2 FVKESK. The CDR3 has 18 amino acids. Trimming took 4 bases from V and 5 from J; bases not matched to a gene: 16.